The 13 T cell receptor beta chains presented below share a single source sample, sequenced in a study of cytomegalovirus exposure and HLA in healthy donors. The PCR was carried out with 60 Vbeta primers and 13 Jbeta primers. Clones were sequenced by immunoSEQ multiplex PCR, and TCRdb holds only the in-frame ones, with some missing. The sample yields about 120,000 clones, about 80% seen once. The sequencing sample was made of PBMCs. The receptors stem from a female donor in good health and CMV-seropositive.

The chain combines TRBV18 with TRBJ2-5; D is unresolved. CDR1 KGHSH and CDR2 LQKENI come from the germline V gene. Trimming left V 1 base short and J 2 bases short, with 5 bases between. This CDR3 region has 13 residues. The CDR3 protein is CASSPLLQETQYF. The CDR3 region has the DNA TGTGCCAGCTCACCACTCCTACAAGAGACCCAGTACTTC.

Only one count was recorded for this clone. The V call is TRBV5-1, the J call TRBJ2-1; 8 bases map to TRBD1. Germline V gene lookup returns CDR1 SGHRS and CDR2 YFSETQ. CDR3 length: 14 residues. V dropped 3 bases and J dropped 6; count of bases not matched to a gene: 5. The CDR3 here is CASSSQGAGNEQFF. The DNA of the CDR3 is TGCGCCAGCAGCTCGCAGGGGGCGGGCAATGAGCAGTTCTTC. The full variable domain, completed using reference TRBV5-1 and TRBJ2-1, is KAGVTQTPRYLIKTRGQQVTLSCSPISGHRSVSWYQQTPGQGLQFLFEYFSETQRNKGNFPGRFSGRQFSNSRSEMNVSTLELGDSALYLCASSSQGAGNEQFFGPGTRLTVL.

In its sample, this clone was seen once. This sequence joins TRBV9 and TRBJ1-6, with D possibly being TRBD1 (5 bases). The CDR3 extends over 12 amino acids. The germline CDR1 and CDR2 sequences are SGDLS and YYNGEE. The V end lost 4 bases, the J end lost 10 bases, and 9 bases lay between the germline ends. The CDR3 loop is CASSQTVSPLHF. Here the CDR3 DNA reads TGTGCCAGCAGCCAGACAGTATCACCCCTCCACTTT.

The chain is built from TRBV5-4 and TRBJ1-3, with D perhaps TRBD1 (6 bases). Trimming left V 2 bases short and J 6 bases short, with 12 bases between. The CDR3 totals 14 residues. Germline CDR1 SGHNT, CDR2 YYREEE (reference sequence). DNA of the CDR3: TGTGCCAGCAGCTTCTCAGGGGTTGCAAACACCATATATTTT. Translated, it gives CASSFSGVANTIYF.

The rearrangement links TRBV7-2 to TRBJ2-7, with D maybe TRBD1 (6 bases). Per germline, CDR1 SGHTA and CDR2 FQGNSA. This CDR3 region has 12 residues. V dropped 1 base and J dropped 11 bases, with 12 bases sitting between them. The CDR3 protein is CASSLEVGQKYF. The DNA for the CDR3 is TGTGCCAGCAGCTTAGAAGTGGGACAAAAGTACTTC.

The gene calls are TRBV7-2 and TRBJ2-7, with D unclear. CDR1 is SGHTA and CDR2 is FQGNSA in the germline V gene. The CDR3 has 15 amino acids. With 1 base removed from V and 4 bases from J, the gap between germline ends came to 14 bases. The CDR3, as DNA: TGTGCCAGCAGCTTAGGGCAGGCCTTCGTGTACGAGCAGTACTTC. Residues: CASSLGQAFVYEQYF. The full variable domain, rest sourced from reference TRBV7-2 and TRBJ2-7, is GAGVSQSPSNKVTEKGKDVELRCDPISGHTALYWYRQSLGQGLEFLIYFQGNSAPDKSGLPSDRFSAERTGGSVSTLTIQRTQQEDSAVYLCASSLGQAFVYEQYFGPGTRLTVT.

This clone was detected only once. This rearrangement joins TRBV7-9 to TRBJ2-2, with D possibly TRBD1 on 6 matching bases. Trimming cost V 4 bases and J 4 bases, with 10 bases left between them. The CDR3 runs to 14 residues. Germline CDR1 SEHNR, CDR2 FQNEAQ (reference sequence). In DNA form, the CDR3 reads TGTGCCAGCAGCTCACAGGGCTCCACCGGGGAGCTGTTTTTT. This sequence encodes CASSSQGSTGELFF.

The chain combines TRBV5-6 with TRBJ2-1; 11 bases are shared with TRBD2. V lost 4 bases to trimming and J lost 8 bases; unmatched junction nucleotides: 8. CDR1 and CDR2 (germline): SGHDT, YYEEEE. The CDR3 has 15 amino acids. CDR3 sequence (DNA): TGTGCCAGCAGCGCACGACTAGCGGGGTTCGATGAGCAGTTCTTC. As protein: CASSARLAGFDEQFF. The whole variable domain, filled in from reference TRBV5-6 and TRBJ2-1, reads DAGVTQSPTHLIKTRGQQVTLRCSPKSGHDTVSWYQQALGQGPQFIFQYYEEEERQRGNFPDRFSGHQFPNYSSELNVNALLLGDSALYLCASSARLAGFDEQFFGPGTRLTVL.

The rearrangement uses TRBV5-4 and TRBJ2-7, with TRBD1 identical over 8 bases. CDR3 length: 15 amino acids. V lost 4 bases and J lost 3; bases outside the gene matches: 9. Germline V gene data show CDR1 as SGHNT and CDR2 as YYREEE (reference sequence). CDR3 amino acids: CASSPARGLHYEQYF. Here the CDR3 DNA reads TGTGCCAGCAGCCCCGCCAGGGGGCTCCACTACGAGCAGTACTTC.

This rearrangement joins TRBV2 to TRBJ2-5, with D tentatively TRBD1 (6 bases). Germline CDR1 and CDR2: SNHLY and FYNNEI. The CDR3 sequence is 15 residues long. V was cut by 7 bases and J by 4 bases, with 19 bases left in between. This chain's CDR3 is CASNMNRDRGETQYF. Written as DNA, the CDR3 is TGTGCCAGCAACATGAACAGGGATCGAGGAGAGACCCAGTACTTC.

This chain uses TRBV7-9 with TRBJ2-7; D might be TRBD2 (5 bases). V lost 6 bases, J lost 2 bases, and 11 bases lay in between. Per the germline V gene, CDR1 is SEHNR and CDR2 is FQNEAQ (reference sequence). The CDR3 spans 13 residues. This CDR3 is CASRLSGAYEQYF. The CDR3 region has the DNA TGTGCCAGCAGGTTATCCGGGGCCTACGAGCAGTACTTC.

Note on this clone: The sample carries other DNA sequences with the same CDR3. This chain uses TRBV27 with TRBJ1-2; D ambiguous. The germline V and J ends were trimmed by 5 bases and 5 bases, with 6 bases remaining between them. Germline-derived CDR1 and CDR2 are MNHEY and SMNVEV (reference sequence). The CDR3 runs 11 residues. In nucleotides, the CDR3 is TGTGCCAGCAGTCCCGGGTATGGCTACACCTTC. It specifies CASSPGYGYTF.

The J gene is TRBJ2-5, the V gene TRBV9; 7 positions agree with TRBD2. Looked up from germline, CDR1 is SGDLS and CDR2 is YYNGEE. The CDR3 loop spans 15 amino acids. Germline trimming cut 0 bases from V and 5 bases from J; bases unmatched to any gene: 7. The CDR3 region is CASSVGWGGGETQYF. The CDR3 DNA follows: TGTGCCAGCAGCGTAGGGTGGGGGGGAGGGGAGACCCAGTACTTC.